Presented here are 14 T cell receptor beta chains from one specimen sequenced in a study of OX40 agonist ivuxolimab in advanced cancers. TCRdb's table, derived via immunoSEQ multiplex PCR, lists solely in-frame clones and lacks some. The sample lists about 16,000 clones; 70% to 90% were seen once. The material was CD4+ or CD8+ T cells sorted from blood, obtained in a trial of the OX40 agonist ivuxolimab. These receptors were obtained from an adult with an advanced solid tumor such as melanoma, head and neck, liver or kidney cancer.

The genes are TRBV5-1 and TRBJ2-3, with TRBD2 matching over 8 bases. With V trimmed by 4 bases and J by 3 bases, 10 bases remained unmatched. Germline V CDR1 and CDR2: SGHRS, YFSETQ. The CDR3 runs 16 residues. CDR3 residues: CASSPFTGGRTDTQYF. Written as DNA, the CDR3 is TGCGCCAGCAGCCCTTTTACGGGGGGGCGGACAGATACGCAGTATTTT.

CDR3 sequence reads: CASSPTLAWDRQTGTGELFF. The CDR3 bases are TGTGCCAGCAGCCCAACCTTAGCCTGGGACAGACAAACGGGCACCGGGGAGCTGTTTTTT. The chain couples TRBV4-2 to TRBJ2-2, with TRBD1 matching 7 bases. V lost 4 bases, J lost 4 bases, and 21 bases stayed unmatched. CDR3 length: 20 residues. Germline CDR1 reads LGHNA; CDR2 reads YNFKEQ.

This chain joins TRBV18 and TRBJ2-5, with D tentatively TRBD2 (5 bases). With 2 bases removed from V and 3 bases from J, the gap between germline ends came to 13 bases. The CDR3 totals 15 residues. Germline CDR1 KGHSH, CDR2 LQKENI. The CDR3 loop reads CASSPASAGEETQYF. The CDR3 nucleotides read TGTGCCAGCTCACCAGCTTCTGCCGGGGAAGAGACCCAGTACTTC.

V is TRBV5-1 and J is TRBJ1-1; 8 bases agree with TRBD1. V shed 6 bases, J shed 1 base, and the junction held 2 bases outside the gene matches. The CDR3 runs to 13 residues. From germline, CDR1 is SGHRS and CDR2 YFSETQ. The CDR3 sequence is CASIGQGNTEAFF. The DNA for the CDR3 is TGCGCCAGCATCGGACAGGGGAACACTGAAGCTTTCTTT.

The gene calls are TRBV5-1 and TRBJ2-5; maybe TRBD2 (7 bases). The CDR3 consists of 17 residues. The V end was cut by 4 bases, the J end by 5 bases, with 24 bases between. Germline lookup yields CDR1 SGHRS and CDR2 YFSETQ. In DNA form, the CDR3 reads TGCGCCAGCAGCCCGACGGGACGGCGGGGGCTAGGGGAGACCCAGTACTTC. This gives the protein CASSPTGRRGLGETQYF.

This chain links TRBV29-1 with TRBJ1-1; D perhaps matches TRBD1 (5 bases). V lost 2 bases and J lost 6, with 13 bases in between. The CDR3 loop spans 13 amino acids. Germline CDR1 SQVTM, CDR2 ANQGSEA. The CDR3 here is CSVESSLGPEAFF. The DNA of the CDR3 is TGCAGCGTTGAAAGCAGCCTGGGACCTGAAGCTTTCTTT. The full variable domain, its missing parts supplied by reference TRBV29-1 and TRBJ1-1, is SAVISQKPSRDICQRGTSLTIQCQVDSQVTMMFWYRQQPGQSLTLIATANQGSEATYESGFVIDKFPISRPNLTFSTLTVSNMSPEDSSIYLCSVESSLGPEAFFGQGTRLTVV.

This clone came up a few times. The V gene is TRBV2, the J gene TRBJ1-2, with unresolved D. Germline loops: CDR1 SNHLY, CDR2 FYNNEI. The CDR3 extends over 14 amino acids. V was pared by 4 bases and J by 8 bases, with 17 bases between. CDR3 DNA sequence: TGTGCCAGCAGTGGGGAAAGTTCGGTGTCCGGCTACACCTTC. This sequence encodes CASSGESSVSGYTF.

The genes are TRBV10-3 and TRBJ2-7; D perhaps matches TRBD2 (6 bases). This CDR3 is built from 14 residues. The germline V and J ends were trimmed by 2 bases and 7 bases, with 15 bases remaining between them. Germline assignment: CDR1 ENHRY and CDR2 SYGVKD. The CDR3 loop reads CAISEGSGMGEQYF. DNA of the CDR3: TGTGCCATCAGTGAGGGTAGCGGTATGGGGGAGCAGTACTTC.

This chain uses TRBV5-1 with TRBJ1-2; D remains unclear. Germline lookup yields CDR1 SGHRS and CDR2 YFSETQ. V gave up 0 bases and J gave up 5 bases, with 11 bases separating them. The CDR3 is 14 residues long. Here the CDR3 DNA reads TGCGCCAGCAGCTTGGACACAGTGGGGTATGGCTACACCTTC. As protein: CASSLDTVGYGYTF.

The chain links TRBV27 to TRBJ2-7; 9 bases are a match to TRBD1. The CDR3 totals 14 residues. Unmatched junction bases numbered 6, after V lost 5 bases and J lost 4 bases. Looked up from germline, CDR1 is MNHEY and CDR2 is SMNVEV (reference sequence). CDR3 DNA sequence: TGTGCCAGCAGTCCGACAGGGGGGGGATACGAGCAGTACTTC. This gives the protein CASSPTGGGYEQYF.

J is TRBJ1-2 and V is TRBV6-1; TRBD1 matches at 7 bases. Germline CDR1 reads MNHNS; CDR2 reads SASEGT. Trimming at V came to 2 bases and at J to 0 bases, leaving 3 bases not matched to a gene. This CDR3 contains 15 residues. CDR3 region: CASSEMTGPNYGYTF. The CDR3 DNA sequence: TGTGCCAGCAGTGAAATGACAGGGCCTAACTATGGCTACACCTTC.

This clone has just one count. The chain carries TRBV6-5 and TRBJ2-7; a possible D gene is TRBD1 (7 bases). V was clipped by 5 bases and J by 2 bases, with 16 bases between them. CDR1 is MNHEY, CDR2 SVGAGI, per germline. There are 15 residues in the CDR3. The CDR3 loop is CASSPRTGLPYEQYF. The DNA for the CDR3 is TGTGCCAGCAGTCCCCGGACAGGACTACCCTACGAGCAGTACTTC.

The V and J genes are TRBV6-1 and TRBJ2-5; either TRBD1 or TRBD2 may supply D (6 bases each). Germline CDR1 reads MNHNS; CDR2 reads SASEGT. Trimming took 6 bases from V and 9 from J, leaving 17 bases between them. There are 13 residues in the CDR3. CDR3 sequence reads: CASRDGGLQAQYF. The CDR3, as DNA: TGTGCCAGCAGGGACGGGGGCCTCCAGGCCCAGTACTTC.

The rearrangement links TRBV2 to TRBJ1-5; weak D call: TRBD1 (6 bases). The CDR3 has 15 residues. The V gene lost 4 bases and the J gene lost 2 bases, with 12 bases spanning the gap. Germline CDR1 and CDR2: SNHLY and FYNNEI. Here the CDR3 reads CASSVDSGGNQPQHF. CDR3 DNA sequence: TGTGCCAGCAGTGTTGATTCAGGGGGCAATCAGCCCCAGCATTTT.